The 31 T cell receptor beta chains reported below all come from one sample, sequenced in a study of T cells in Graves' hyperthyroidism and ophthalmopathy. Amplification targeted TCR beta CDR3 regions from RNA transcripts. Carried out on the TCR CDR3, a first-round RT-PCR used the HTBI primer set. TCRdb passed the multiplex PCR reads through MiXCR, listing each CDR3 protein once. Of around 690,000 distinct CDR3 sequences in the sample, 17% were seen once. The specimen sequenced was blood. These receptor sequences come from a man aged 50 or older with Graves' hyperthyroidism.

This clonotype was observed many times. The V call is TRBV2, the J call TRBJ2-3; TRBD1 agrees at 7 bases. V shed 9 bases and J 1 base; nucleotides not matched to a gene: 4. Per the germline V gene, CDR1 is SNHLY and CDR2 is FYNNEI. CDR3 length equals 13 residues. CDR3 nucleotides: TGTGCCAGTTCAGGACAGGGCACAGATACGCAGTATTTT. Its translation is CASSGQGTDTQYF.

This chain connects TRBV9 to TRBJ2-1; D remains ambiguous. V lost 0 bases, J lost 1 base, and 8 bases lay in between. Germline assignment: CDR1 SGDLS and CDR2 YYNGEE. This CDR3 spans 15 amino acids. The CDR3 DNA reads as TGTGCCAGCAGCGTAGATGGTATTTCCTACAATGAGCAGTTCTTC. Amino acid sequence: CASSVDGISYNEQFF.

With regard to this clonotype: This may arise from a read error, as a much more abundant clone is one base away. The chain recombines TRBV11-2 with TRBJ1-1, with unresolved D. The CDR3 runs to 13 residues. From germline, CDR1 is SGHAT and CDR2 FQNNGV. Trimming took off 7 bases at V and 7 bases at J, with 16 bases between the two ends. CDR3 amino acids: CASTQPGGIEAFF. CDR3 coding DNA: TGTGCCAGCACCCAACCCGGTGGCATTGAAGCTTTCTTT.

The gene calls are TRBV15 and TRBJ2-1; 10 bases agree with TRBD2. CDR1 and CDR2 (germline): LNHNV, YYDKDF (reference sequence). The CDR3 covers 14 residues. The junction had 2 bases not matched to a gene; V was cut back by 8 bases and J by 1 base. The CDR3 bases are TGTGCCACCGGGACTAGCGAATCCTACAATGAGCAGTTCTTC. Residues: CATGTSESYNEQFF.

This clonotype was seen at least ten times. The J gene is TRBJ2-2, the V gene TRBV5-1; 7 positions match TRBD2. V was pared by 6 bases and J by 2 bases, with 1 base of the junction left unmatched. CDR3 size: 13 residues. From germline, CDR1 is SGHRS and CDR2 YFSETQ. CDR3 amino acids: CASTTSNTGELFF. The CDR3 DNA reads as TGCGCCAGCACGACTAGCAACACCGGGGAGCTGTTTTTT.

The chain combines TRBV28 with TRBJ2-1; TRBD2 matches at 7 bases. Germline V gene data show CDR1 as MDHEN and CDR2 as SYDVKM. The junction had 9 bases not matched to a gene; V was cut back by 3 bases and J by 7 bases. The CDR3 length is 15 residues. The CDR3 sequence is CASSFGLEGRNEQFF. The CDR3 coding sequence is TGTGCCAGCAGTTTCGGACTAGAGGGAAGGAATGAGCAGTTCTTC.

CDR3 coding DNA: TGCGCCAGCAGCCAAACCAAAGGGGCTAGCGGGAGGTACAATGAGCAGTTCTTC. It translates to CASSQTKGASGRYNEQFF. The genes are TRBV4-1 and TRBJ2-1, with 11 bases fitting TRBD2. The CDR3 has 18 residues. The V gene end was trimmed by 2 bases and the J gene end by 4 bases; junction bases not matched to a gene: 10. The germline V gene has CDR1 MGHRA and CDR2 YSYEKL.

The chain couples TRBV14 to TRBJ1-5; TRBD1 matches 7 bases. The germline V gene encodes CDR1 SGHDN and CDR2 FVKESK. This CDR3 is 16 amino acids long. V shed 2 bases and J 5 bases; nucleotides not matched to a gene: 9. CDR3 nucleotide sequence: TGTGCCAGCAGCCAATTGTCGAGACAGGGCGATCAGCCCCAGCATTTT. Protein product: CASSQLSRQGDQPQHF.

V and J are TRBV20-1 and TRBJ1-4; 8 bases fit TRBD1. J lost 6 bases, V lost 1 base, and 16 bases had no gene match. The CDR3 is 18 residues long. The germline gives CDR1 DFQATT, CDR2 SNEGSKA (reference sequence). The CDR3 DNA reads TGCAGTGCTAGAGTAGCGGCCAGGGGGCGCGGGGATTATGAAAAACTGTTTTTT. Its protein is CSARVAARGRGDYEKLFF.

This clonotype has at least ten counts. This rearrangement joins TRBV7-9 to TRBJ1-1, with TRBD1 matching 9 bases. Germline assignment: CDR1 SEHNR and CDR2 FQNEAQ (reference sequence). The junction had 6 bases not matched to a gene; V was cut back by 4 bases and J by 6 bases. The CDR3 covers 14 residues. The CDR3 protein is CASSSTQGAAEAFF. As DNA, the CDR3 is TGTGCCAGCAGCTCCACACAGGGGGCGGCTGAAGCTTTCTTT.

The chain joins TRBV19 to TRBJ2-2; 14 nucleotides line up with TRBD2. Germline loops: CDR1 LNHDA, CDR2 SQIVND (reference sequence). The CDR3 covers 18 residues. Trimming cost V 6 bases and J 7 bases; bases outside gene matches: 13. CDR3 protein: CASSGPRTSGRWDGELFF. DNA for the CDR3: TGTGCCAGTAGCGGCCCAAGGACTAGCGGGAGGTGGGACGGGGAGCTGTTTTTT. The full variable domain, in which reference TRBV19 and TRBJ2-2 provide the parts outside the CDR3, is DGGITQSPKYLFRKEGQNVTLSCEQNLNHDAMYWYRQDPGQGLRLIYYSQIVNDFQKGDIAEGYSVSREKKESFPLTVTSAQKNPTAFYLCASSGPRTSGRWDGELFFGEGSRLTVL.

This clonotype was seen a few times. This chain links TRBV3-1 with TRBJ2-7; the match to TRBD2 covers 10 bases. The CDR3 totals 17 residues. Trimming at V came to 2 bases and at J to 3 bases, leaving 10 bases not matched to a gene. CDR1 LGHDT and CDR2 YNNKEL come from the germline V gene (reference sequence). CDR3 in amino acids: CASSQNEVAGGVYEQYF. CDR3 in DNA: TGTGCCAGCAGCCAAAACGAGGTAGCGGGAGGTGTCTACGAGCAGTACTTC.

This clonotype was found many times. The V and J genes are TRBV5-4 and TRBJ2-5, with D possibly being TRBD1 or TRBD2 (5 bases each). The CDR3 totals 15 residues. Trimming removed 4 bases at V and 5 bases at J, with 18 bases between. CDR1 is SGHNT and CDR2 is YYREEE in the germline V gene (reference sequence). The CDR3 DNA reads TGTGCCAGCAGCCCGACGGGACGGCCGGACGAGACCCAGTACTTC. Protein sequence: CASSPTGRPDETQYF.

This sequence joins TRBV19 and TRBJ2-2; possibly TRBD2 for D (5 bases). The CDR3 runs to 16 residues. Germline values: CDR1 LNHDA, CDR2 SQIVND (reference sequence). Trimming removed 0 bases at V and 1 base at J, with 9 bases between. The CDR3 nucleotides are TGTGCCAGTAGTATAGAGGGCGGGTTGAACACCGGGGAGCTGTTTTTT. The encoded protein is CASSIEGGLNTGELFF.

A few counts support this clonotype. This may be a read error: a much more frequent sequence differs by one nucleotide. V is TRBV6-2 or TRBV6-3 and J is TRBJ2-1; D might be TRBD1 or TRBD2, each matching 5 bases. V shed 5 bases and J shed 0 bases, with 17 bases lying between them. The germline V gene encodes CDR1 MNHEY and CDR2 SVGEGT. The CDR3 has 17 amino acids. The CDR3 DNA sequence: TGTGCCAGCAGTCTGGGGACGATTTACTCCTCCTACAATGAGCAGTTCTTC. It is translated as CASSLGTIYSSYNEQFF.

In this sample, this clonotype turned up many times. The genes are TRBV28 and TRBJ1-1; 7 positions agree with TRBD1. This CDR3 comprises 13 residues. Trimming cost V 4 bases and J 2 bases; bases outside gene matches: 1. Germline V gene data show CDR1 as MDHEN and CDR2 as SYDVKM. DNA for the CDR3: TGTGCCAGCAGTTCAGGGGGTAACACTGAAGCTTTCTTT. Translating gives CASSSGGNTEAFF.

This clonotype has at least ten counts. The V gene is TRBV28, the J gene TRBJ2-1, with TRBD1 as a possible D gene (5 bases). CDR3 length: 17 residues. From germline, CDR1 is MDHEN and CDR2 SYDVKM. Trimming shortened V by 5 bases and J by 1 base, and 18 bases separated the two germline ends. The CDR3 bases are TGTGCCAGCAGTCCCCCCCACAGGCTAGGGTCCTACAATGAGCAGTTCTTC. As protein: CASSPPHRLGSYNEQFF.

This clonotype was picked up many times. The rearrangement joins TRBV10-2 to TRBJ2-5, with D possibly matching TRBD2 (5 bases). Germline CDR1 is WSHSY and CDR2 is SAAADI. The CDR3 loop spans 12 amino acids. V lost 6 bases to trimming and J lost 3 bases, with 8 bases between them. The CDR3 loop reads CASSRAEETQYF. The CDR3 coding sequence is TGCGCCAGCAGCAGAGCGGAAGAGACCCAGTACTTC.

V usage is TRBV20-1 and J usage is TRBJ1-5, with D unresolved. The CDR3 is 15 residues long. Germline V gene data show CDR1 as DFQATT and CDR2 as SNEGSKA (reference sequence). V was shortened by 4 bases and J by 2 bases, with 15 bases between the two germline ends. The CDR3 spells CSATDPGSRNQPQHF. CDR3 coding DNA: TGCAGTGCTACCGACCCGGGGTCACGCAATCAGCCCCAGCATTTT.

Comment on this clonotype: Compared with germline, one end of the junction differs, possibly owing to a read error. The chain uses TRBV10-3 and TRBJ1-5; 9 positions match TRBD1. The CDR3 length is 16 residues. The germline CDR1 and CDR2 sequences are ENHRY and SYGVKD. The CDR3 here is CASSYSETGGNQPQHF. Here the CDR3 DNA reads TGTGCCAGCAGTTACTCGGAGACAGGGGGGAATCAGCCCCAGCATTTT.

This clonotype was recorded many times. The chain recombines TRBV7-9 with TRBJ1-4; no definite D call. The germline V gene has CDR1 SEHNR and CDR2 FQNEAQ (reference sequence). The CDR3 is 11 residues long. The germline V and J ends were trimmed by 10 bases and 7 bases, with 10 bases remaining between them. CDR3 region: CAIRLGEKLFF. For the CDR3, the DNA is TGTGCCATCCGTCTAGGTGAAAAACTGTTTTTT.

J is TRBJ2-7 and V is TRBV6-2 or TRBV6-3; TRBD1 agrees at 8 bases. Germline V gives CDR1 MNHEY, CDR2 SVGEGT. The V and J ends lost 7 bases and 3 bases, in that order; junction bases with no gene match: 14. The CDR3 totals 16 residues. CDR3 bases: TGTGCCAGCAAGTCCGAGAGACAGGGGTTTAGCTACGAGCAGTACTTC. It codes for CASKSERQGFSYEQYF.

This clonotype was counted ten times or more. This chain links TRBV9 with TRBJ2-2; the match to TRBD2 covers 7 bases. The CDR3 length is 17 residues. Germline trimming cut 0 bases from V and 6 bases from J; bases unmatched to any gene: 11. The germline CDR1 and CDR2 sequences are SGDLS and YYNGEE. Written as DNA, the CDR3 is TGTGCCAGCAGCGTAGGTTTCGGACTAGACCAACCCGGGGAGCTGTTTTTT. It yields the protein CASSVGFGLDQPGELFF.

The chain has TRBV12-3 or TRBV12-4 and TRBJ2-2, with a possible D match to TRBD2 (6 bases). This CDR3 comprises 15 residues. Trimming pared 6 bases from V and 5 bases from J, leaving 16 bases between. CDR3 loop: CASRRDRERTGELFF. In DNA form, the CDR3 reads TGTGCCAGCAGAAGGGACCGGGAGAGAACCGGGGAGCTGTTTTTT.

The chain employs TRBV2 and TRBJ1-1, with a weak D call TRBD1 (6 bases). Trimming shortened V by 7 bases and J by 2 bases, and 20 bases separated the two germline ends. CDR1 is SNHLY and CDR2 is FYNNEI in the germline V gene. This CDR3 is built from 16 residues. CDR3 sequence reads: CASNPTPTGLNTEAFF. The CDR3, as DNA: TGTGCCAGCAACCCCACCCCGACAGGCCTCAACACTGAAGCTTTCTTT. The full variable domain, with the rest looked up from reference TRBV2 and TRBJ1-1, is EPEVTQTPSHQVTQMGQEVILRCVPISNHLYFYWYRQILGQKVEFLVSFYNNEISEKSEIFDDQFSVERPDGSNFTLKIRSTKLEDSAMYFCASNPTPTGLNTEAFFGQGTRLTVV.

The chain links TRBV20-1 to TRBJ1-5, with 8 bases that match TRBD1. The CDR3 is made up of 13 amino acids. Germline-derived CDR1 and CDR2 are DFQATT and SNEGSKA (reference sequence). V was clipped by 6 bases and J by 6 bases; unmatched bases: 7. CDR3 region: CSAATGVGQPQHF. CDR3 DNA: TGCAGTGCAGCGACAGGGGTGGGTCAGCCCCAGCATTTT.

This clonotype was counted many times. Here the CDR3 reads CASLLGRQNTGELFF. The CDR3 DNA follows: TGTGCCAGCCTGCTGGGCAGACAAAACACCGGGGAGCTGTTTTTT. J is TRBJ2-2 and V is TRBV2; D not certain. The V gene's germline CDR1 is SNHLY and CDR2 FYNNEI. V was clipped by 8 bases and J by 2 bases, with 15 bases between them. This CDR3 comprises 15 residues.

This clonotype was seen many times. This chain connects TRBV12-3 or TRBV12-4 to TRBJ1-4, with D maybe TRBD1 (5 bases). The CDR3 covers 14 residues. Trimming left V 2 bases short and J 5 bases short, with 9 bases between. The CDR3 DNA follows: TGTGCCAGCAGTTTATTCGGGGGGAATGAAAAACTGTTTTTT. This gives the protein CASSLFGGNEKLFF.

This clonotype was counted many times. The chain couples TRBV27 to TRBJ1-1, with D unresolved. The CDR3 has 15 residues. The germline V and J ends were trimmed by 5 bases and 0 bases, with 13 bases remaining between them. CDR1 is MNHEY and CDR2 is SMNVEV in the germline V gene (reference sequence). CDR3 loop: CASSPTLRLNTEAFF. The CDR3 region has the DNA TGTGCCAGCAGTCCCACCCTGCGGCTGAACACTGAAGCTTTCTTT.

This clonotype has at least ten counts. The chain joins TRBV3-1 to TRBJ2-2; D is unresolved. CDR3 size: 12 residues. Trimming took off 1 base at V and 7 bases at J, with 4 bases between the two ends. The germline V gene encodes CDR1 LGHDT and CDR2 YNNKEL (reference sequence). For the CDR3, the DNA is TGTGCCAGCAGCCAAGGAATCGGGGAGCTGTTTTTT. This codes for CASSQGIGELFF.

This chain links TRBV4-2 with TRBJ2-2; TRBD1 matches 9 bases. CDR3 length: 17 residues. V shed 2 bases, J shed 7 bases, and the junction held 11 bases outside the gene matches. From germline, CDR1 is LGHNA and CDR2 YNFKEQ. CDR3 loop: CASSQSQYRGRIGELFF. DNA for the CDR3: TGTGCCAGCAGCCAATCCCAATACAGGGGGCGGATCGGGGAGCTGTTTTTT.